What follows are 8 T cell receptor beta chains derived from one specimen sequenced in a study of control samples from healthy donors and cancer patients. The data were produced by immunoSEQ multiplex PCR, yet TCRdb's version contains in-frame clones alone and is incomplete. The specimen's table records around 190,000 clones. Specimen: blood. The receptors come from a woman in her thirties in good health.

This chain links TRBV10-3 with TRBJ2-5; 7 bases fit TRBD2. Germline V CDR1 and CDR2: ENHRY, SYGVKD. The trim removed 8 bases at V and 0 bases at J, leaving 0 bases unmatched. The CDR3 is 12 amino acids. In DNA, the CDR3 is TGTGCCATCCGGGGGGACCAAGAGACCCAGTACTTC. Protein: CAIRGDQETQYF.

The CDR3 DNA sequence: TGTGCCAGCAGGTTTTGGGCTTCACCCCTCCACTTT. Translated, it gives CASRFWASPLHF. This rearrangement joins TRBV6-5 to TRBJ1-6; D unresolved. The germline CDR1 and CDR2 sequences are MNHEY and SVGAGI. Trimming left V 6 bases short and J 9 bases short, with 9 bases between. The CDR3 length is 12 residues.

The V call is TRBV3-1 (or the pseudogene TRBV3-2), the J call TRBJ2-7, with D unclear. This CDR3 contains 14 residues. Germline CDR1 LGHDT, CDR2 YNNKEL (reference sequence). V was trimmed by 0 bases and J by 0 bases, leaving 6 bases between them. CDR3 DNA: TGTGCCAGCAGCCAAGAGATAGCCTCCTACGAGCAGTACTTC. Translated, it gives CASSQEIASYEQYF.

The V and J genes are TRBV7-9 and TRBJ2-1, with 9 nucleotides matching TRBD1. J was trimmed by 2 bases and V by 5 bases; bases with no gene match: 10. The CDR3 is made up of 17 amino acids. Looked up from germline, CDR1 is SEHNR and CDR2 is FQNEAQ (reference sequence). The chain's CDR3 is CASSPNRGRSPYNEQFF. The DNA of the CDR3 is TGTGCCAGCAGCCCTAACAGGGGGCGCAGCCCCTACAATGAGCAGTTCTTC.

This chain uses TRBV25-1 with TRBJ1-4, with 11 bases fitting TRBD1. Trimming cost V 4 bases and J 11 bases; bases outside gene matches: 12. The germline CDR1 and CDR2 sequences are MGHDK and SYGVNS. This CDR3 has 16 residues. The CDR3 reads CASSGALDRGLIKLFF. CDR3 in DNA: TGTGCCAGCAGTGGAGCTCTGGACAGGGGGCTGATTAAACTGTTTTTT. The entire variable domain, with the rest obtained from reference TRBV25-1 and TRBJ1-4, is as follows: EADIYQTPRYLVIGTGKKITLECSQTMGHDKMYWYQQDPGMELHLIHYSYGVNSTEKGDLSSESTVSRIRTEHFPLTLESARPSHTSQYLCASSGALDRGLIKLFFGSGTQLSVL.

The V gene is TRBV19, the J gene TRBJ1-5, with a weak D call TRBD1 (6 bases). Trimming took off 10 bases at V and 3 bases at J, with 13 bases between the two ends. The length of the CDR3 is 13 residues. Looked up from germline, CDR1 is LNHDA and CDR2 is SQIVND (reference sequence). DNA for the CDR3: TGTGCCACCGACAGGAGCCTCAATCAGCCCCAGCATTTT. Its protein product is CATDRSLNQPQHF.

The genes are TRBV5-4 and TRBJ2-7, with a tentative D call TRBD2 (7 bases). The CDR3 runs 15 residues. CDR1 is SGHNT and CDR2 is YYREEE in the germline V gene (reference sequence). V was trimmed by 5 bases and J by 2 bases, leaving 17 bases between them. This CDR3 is CASSLWGGLPYEQYF. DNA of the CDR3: TGTGCCAGCAGTTTGTGGGGGGGGCTACCCTACGAGCAGTACTTC.

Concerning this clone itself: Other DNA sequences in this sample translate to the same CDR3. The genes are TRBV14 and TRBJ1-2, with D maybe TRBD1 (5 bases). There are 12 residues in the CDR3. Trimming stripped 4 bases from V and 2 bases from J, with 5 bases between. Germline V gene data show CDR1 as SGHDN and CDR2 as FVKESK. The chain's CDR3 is CASSRQNYGYTF. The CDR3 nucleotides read TGTGCCAGCAGCCGACAGAACTATGGCTACACCTTC.